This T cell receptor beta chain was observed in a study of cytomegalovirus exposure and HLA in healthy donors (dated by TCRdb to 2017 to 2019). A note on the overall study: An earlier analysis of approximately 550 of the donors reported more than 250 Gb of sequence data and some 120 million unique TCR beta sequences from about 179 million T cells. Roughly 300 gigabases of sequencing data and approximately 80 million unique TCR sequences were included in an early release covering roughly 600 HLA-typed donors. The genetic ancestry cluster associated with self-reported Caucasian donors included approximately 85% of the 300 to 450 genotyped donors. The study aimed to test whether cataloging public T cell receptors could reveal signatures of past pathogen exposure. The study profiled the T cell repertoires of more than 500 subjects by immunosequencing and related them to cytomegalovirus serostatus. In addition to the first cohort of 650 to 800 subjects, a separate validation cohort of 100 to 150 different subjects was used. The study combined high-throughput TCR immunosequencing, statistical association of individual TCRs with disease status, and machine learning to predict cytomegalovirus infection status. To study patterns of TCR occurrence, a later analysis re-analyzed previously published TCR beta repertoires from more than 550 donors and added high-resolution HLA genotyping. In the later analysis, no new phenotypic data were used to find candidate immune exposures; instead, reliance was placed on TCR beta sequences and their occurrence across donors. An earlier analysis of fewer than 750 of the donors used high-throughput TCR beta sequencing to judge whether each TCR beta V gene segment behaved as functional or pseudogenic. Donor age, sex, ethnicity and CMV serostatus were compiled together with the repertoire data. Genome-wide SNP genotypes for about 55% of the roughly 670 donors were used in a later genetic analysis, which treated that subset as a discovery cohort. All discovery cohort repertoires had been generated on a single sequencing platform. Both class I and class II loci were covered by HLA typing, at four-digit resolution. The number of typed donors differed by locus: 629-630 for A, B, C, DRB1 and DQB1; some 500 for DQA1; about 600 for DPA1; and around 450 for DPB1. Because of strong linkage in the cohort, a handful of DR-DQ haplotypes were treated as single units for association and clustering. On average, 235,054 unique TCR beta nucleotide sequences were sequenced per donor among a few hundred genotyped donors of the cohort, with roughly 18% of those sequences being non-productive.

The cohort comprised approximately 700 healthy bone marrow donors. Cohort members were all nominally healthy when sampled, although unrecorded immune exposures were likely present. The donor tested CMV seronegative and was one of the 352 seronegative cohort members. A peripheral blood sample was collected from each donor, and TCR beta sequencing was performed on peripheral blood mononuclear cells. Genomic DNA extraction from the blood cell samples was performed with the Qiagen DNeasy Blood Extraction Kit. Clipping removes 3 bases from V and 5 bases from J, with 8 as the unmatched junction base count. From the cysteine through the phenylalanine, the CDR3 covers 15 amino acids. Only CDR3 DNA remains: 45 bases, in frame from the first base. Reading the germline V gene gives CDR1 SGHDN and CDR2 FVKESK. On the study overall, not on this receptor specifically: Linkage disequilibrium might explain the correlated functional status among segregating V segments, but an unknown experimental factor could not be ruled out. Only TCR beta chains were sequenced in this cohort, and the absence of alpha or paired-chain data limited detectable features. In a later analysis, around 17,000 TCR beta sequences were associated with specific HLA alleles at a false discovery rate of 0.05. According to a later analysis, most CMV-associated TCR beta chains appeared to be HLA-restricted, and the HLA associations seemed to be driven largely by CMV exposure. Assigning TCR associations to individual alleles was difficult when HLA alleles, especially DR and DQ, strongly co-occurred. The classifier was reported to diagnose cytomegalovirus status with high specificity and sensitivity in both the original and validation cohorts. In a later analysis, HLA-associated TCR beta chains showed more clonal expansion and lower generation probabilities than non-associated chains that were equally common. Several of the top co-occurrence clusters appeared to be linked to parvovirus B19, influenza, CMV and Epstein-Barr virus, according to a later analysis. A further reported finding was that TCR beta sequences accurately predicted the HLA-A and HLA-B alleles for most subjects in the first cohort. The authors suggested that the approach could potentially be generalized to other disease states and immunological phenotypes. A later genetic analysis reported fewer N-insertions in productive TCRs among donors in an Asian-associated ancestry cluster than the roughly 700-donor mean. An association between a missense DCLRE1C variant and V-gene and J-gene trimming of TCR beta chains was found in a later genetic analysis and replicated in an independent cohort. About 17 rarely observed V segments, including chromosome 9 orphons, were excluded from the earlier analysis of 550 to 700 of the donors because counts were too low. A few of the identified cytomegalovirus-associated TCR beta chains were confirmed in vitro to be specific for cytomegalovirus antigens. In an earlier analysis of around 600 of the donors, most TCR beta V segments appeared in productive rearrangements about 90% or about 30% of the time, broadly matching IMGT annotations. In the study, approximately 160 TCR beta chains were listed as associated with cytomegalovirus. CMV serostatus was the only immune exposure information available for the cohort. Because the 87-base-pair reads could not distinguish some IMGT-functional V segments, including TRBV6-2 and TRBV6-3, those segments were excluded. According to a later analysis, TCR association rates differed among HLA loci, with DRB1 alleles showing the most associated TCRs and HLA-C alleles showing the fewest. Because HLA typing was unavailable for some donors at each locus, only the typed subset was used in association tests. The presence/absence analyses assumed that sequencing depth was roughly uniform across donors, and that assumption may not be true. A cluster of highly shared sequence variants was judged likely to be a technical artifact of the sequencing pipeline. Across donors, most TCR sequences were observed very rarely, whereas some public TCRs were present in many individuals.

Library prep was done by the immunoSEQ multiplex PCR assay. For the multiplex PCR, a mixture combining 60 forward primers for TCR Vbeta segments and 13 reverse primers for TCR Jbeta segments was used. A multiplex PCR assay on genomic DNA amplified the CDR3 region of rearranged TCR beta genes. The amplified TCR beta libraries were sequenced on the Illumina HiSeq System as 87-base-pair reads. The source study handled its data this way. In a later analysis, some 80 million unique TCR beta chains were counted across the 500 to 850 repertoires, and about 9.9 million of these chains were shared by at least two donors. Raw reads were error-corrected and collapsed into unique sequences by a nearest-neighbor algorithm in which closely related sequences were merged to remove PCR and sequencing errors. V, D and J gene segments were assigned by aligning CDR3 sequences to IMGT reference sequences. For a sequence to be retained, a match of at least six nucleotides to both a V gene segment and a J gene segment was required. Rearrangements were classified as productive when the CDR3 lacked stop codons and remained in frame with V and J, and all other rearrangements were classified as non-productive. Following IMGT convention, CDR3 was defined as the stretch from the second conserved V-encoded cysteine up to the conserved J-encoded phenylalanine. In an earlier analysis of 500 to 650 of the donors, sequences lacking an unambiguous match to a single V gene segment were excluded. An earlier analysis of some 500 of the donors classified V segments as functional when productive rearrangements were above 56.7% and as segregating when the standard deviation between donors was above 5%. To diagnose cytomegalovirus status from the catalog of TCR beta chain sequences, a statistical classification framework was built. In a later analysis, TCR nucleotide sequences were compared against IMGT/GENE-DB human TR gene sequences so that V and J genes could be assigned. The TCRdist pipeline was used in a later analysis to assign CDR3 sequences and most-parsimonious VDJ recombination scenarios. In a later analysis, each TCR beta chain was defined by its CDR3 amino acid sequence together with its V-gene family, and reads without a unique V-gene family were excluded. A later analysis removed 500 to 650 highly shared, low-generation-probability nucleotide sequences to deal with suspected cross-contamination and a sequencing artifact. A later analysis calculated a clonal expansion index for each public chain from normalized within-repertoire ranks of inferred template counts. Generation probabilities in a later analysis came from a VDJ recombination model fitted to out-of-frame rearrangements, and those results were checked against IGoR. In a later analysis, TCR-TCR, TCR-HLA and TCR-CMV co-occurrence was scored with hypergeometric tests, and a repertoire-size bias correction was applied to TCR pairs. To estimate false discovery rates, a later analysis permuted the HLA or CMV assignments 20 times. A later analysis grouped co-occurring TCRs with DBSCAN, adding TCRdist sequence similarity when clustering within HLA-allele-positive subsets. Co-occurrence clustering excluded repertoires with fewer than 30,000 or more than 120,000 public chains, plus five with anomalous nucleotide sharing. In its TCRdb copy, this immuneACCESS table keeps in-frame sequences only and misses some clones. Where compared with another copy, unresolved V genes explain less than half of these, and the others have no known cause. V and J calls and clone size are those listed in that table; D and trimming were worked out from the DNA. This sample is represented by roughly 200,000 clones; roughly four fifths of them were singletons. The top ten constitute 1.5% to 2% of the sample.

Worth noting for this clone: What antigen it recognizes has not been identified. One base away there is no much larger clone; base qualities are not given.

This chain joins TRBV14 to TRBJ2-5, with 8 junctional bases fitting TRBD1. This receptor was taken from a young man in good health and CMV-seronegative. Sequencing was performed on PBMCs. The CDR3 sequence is CASSQRQGLGETQYF. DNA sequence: TGTGCCAGCAGCCAGAGACAGGGGCTTGGGGAGACCCAGTACTTC.